This note documents a single T cell receptor beta chain sequence. Its antigen is unknown. Mismatch with germline at one junction end may stem from a read error. The CDR3 spans 16 residues. Per germline, CDR1 SGHTA and CDR2 FQGNSA. The record originates from a study of T cells in Graves' hyperthyroidism and ophthalmopathy. Lactation, pregnancy, other autoimmune disease or uncontrolled infection led to exclusion of patients. RNA transcripts provided the source from which TCR beta CDR3 regions were amplified. Primed by the HTBI set, a first-round RT-PCR was run on the TCR CDR3. TCRdb redid the calling of the multiplex PCR reads with MiXCR, one entry per CDR3 protein. Among about 560,000 distinct CDR3 sequences listed, around 45% were seen once. Findings and limits, study-wide: Among thyroid clonotypes expanded above 0.001, most also appeared in blood.

The receptor was derived from a young woman with Graves' hyperthyroidism. This chain uses TRBV7-2 with TRBJ1-5; D is unclear. Specimen: peripheral blood or thyroid tissue (not recorded which). The CDR3 is CASSQAGLGSNQPQHF. CDR3 DNA: TGCGCCAGCAGCCAGGCCGGTCTGGGGAGCAATCAGCCCCAGCATTTT.